One sample yielded the 13 T cell receptor beta chains listed below, sequenced in a study of cytomegalovirus exposure and HLA in healthy donors. Researchers ran the PCR with 60 Vbeta and 13 Jbeta primers. The protocol was immunoSEQ multiplex PCR, while the TCRdb copy is restricted to in-frame clones and leaves out a portion. The sample lists around 130,000 clones, around 79% seen once, with roughly 2.1% in the top ten. Source material: PBMCs. These receptors came from a woman aged 40 to 55 in good health and CMV-seropositive.

The chain has TRBV7-2 and TRBJ2-1, with 8 nucleotides matching TRBD1. The CDR3 runs 16 residues. V shed 0 bases and J 1 base; nucleotides not matched to a gene: 2. Germline-derived CDR1 and CDR2 are SGHTA and FQGNSA. The DNA for the CDR3 is TGTGCCAGCAGCTTAGCGAGGACAGGGTCCTACAATGAGCAGTTCTTC. Translating it yields CASSLARTGSYNEQFF.

The V gene is TRBV5-5, the J gene TRBJ1-4; D unresolved. Between the trimmed V and J ends, which lost 0 bases and 3 bases, there was a span of 9 bases. CDR1 is SGHKS and CDR2 is YYEKEE in the germline V gene (reference sequence). The CDR3 totals 15 residues. The CDR3: CASSLGQVPNEKLFF. CDR3 DNA: TGTGCCAGCAGCTTGGGGCAGGTGCCTAATGAAAAACTGTTTTTT.

V and J are TRBV14 and TRBJ2-1; TRBD1 agrees at 9 bases. Germline CDR1 and CDR2: SGHDN and FVKESK. The CDR3 runs 15 residues. V lost 2 bases, J lost 5 bases, and 4 bases stayed unmatched. The CDR3 protein is CASSQLGQGNNEQFF. The CDR3 DNA is TGTGCCAGCAGCCAACTGGGACAGGGAAACAATGAGCAGTTCTTC.

With regard to this clone: Other DNA sequences in this specimen translate into the identical CDR3. The chain is built from TRBV6-5 and TRBJ1-5, with a tentative D call TRBD1 (5 bases). This CDR3 is 15 amino acids long. Trimming took 0 bases from V and 4 from J, leaving 10 bases between them. Germline loops: CDR1 MNHEY, CDR2 SVGAGI. The CDR3 nucleotides read TGTGCCAGCAGTTACTCTGGGCAGGGTAATCAGCCCCAGCATTTT. Its protein is CASSYSGQGNQPQHF.

The V and J genes are TRBV28 and TRBJ1-5, with 8 nucleotides matching TRBD1. CDR3 size: 15 residues. Germline V gives CDR1 MDHEN, CDR2 SYDVKM. V trimming: 4 bases; J trimming: 4 bases; junction bases outside the gene matches: 6. The CDR3: CASSSDRDRNQPQHF. The CDR3 DNA follows: TGTGCCAGCAGTTCGGACAGGGATCGAAATCAGCCCCAGCATTTT.

The chain couples TRBV5-1 to TRBJ2-1; 8 bases match TRBD1. Germline V CDR1 and CDR2: SGHRS, YFSETQ. V shed 4 bases and J 2 bases; nucleotides not matched to a gene: 5. The CDR3 totals 15 residues. The chain's CDR3 is CASSPGQGAYNEQFF. As DNA, the CDR3 is TGCGCCAGCAGCCCCGGACAGGGTGCCTACAATGAGCAGTTCTTC.

The chain combines TRBV6-1 with TRBJ1-3, with a weak D call TRBD1 (6 bases). The CDR3 spans 15 residues. The germline V gene has CDR1 MNHNS and CDR2 SASEGT. Between the trimmed V and J ends, which lost 5 bases and 4 bases, there was a span of 15 bases. CDR3 region: CASSSSRGFGNTIYF. CDR3 nucleotides: TGTGCCAGCAGTTCAAGTAGGGGGTTCGGAAACACCATATATTTT.

CDR3 amino acids: CASSPGTANTEAFF. The CDR3 coding sequence is TGTGCCAGCTCACCTGGGACAGCGAACACTGAAGCTTTCTTT. The chain couples TRBV18 to TRBJ1-1, with 7 bases matching TRBD1. The CDR3 extends over 14 amino acids. Germline CDR1 and CDR2: KGHSH and LQKENI. J lost 1 base, V lost 3 bases, and 2 bases had no gene match.

The J gene is TRBJ2-7, the V gene TRBV6-1, with 8 bases matching TRBD1. The V gene's germline CDR1 is MNHNS and CDR2 SASEGT. J gave up 2 bases and V 2 bases, and 5 bases lay outside the gene matches. CDR3 size: 15 residues. This CDR3 reads CASSELWTGTYEQYF. For the CDR3, the DNA is TGTGCCAGCAGTGAACTCTGGACAGGGACCTACGAGCAGTACTTC.

The gene calls are TRBV7-9 and TRBJ1-1; perhaps TRBD1 as D (6 bases). V was pared by 4 bases and J by 3 bases, with 12 bases between. Germline V lookup: CDR1 SEHNR, CDR2 FQNEAQ (reference sequence). This CDR3 is 14 amino acids long. The CDR3 protein is CASSSDRLYTEAFF. Here the CDR3 DNA reads TGTGCCAGCAGCTCCGACAGGTTGTACACTGAAGCTTTCTTT. The variable domain in full, with the rest retrieved from reference TRBV7-9 and TRBJ1-1, is DTGVSQNPRHKITKRGQNVTFRCDPISEHNRLYWYRQTLGQGPEFLTYFQNEAQLEKSRLLSDRFSAERPKGSFSTLEIQRTEQGDSAMYLCASSSDRLYTEAFFGQGTRLTVV.

The rearrangement uses TRBV19 and TRBJ1-2; TRBD1 matches at 9 bases. V lost 3 bases and J lost 7; bases outside the gene matches: 6. This CDR3 spans 14 amino acids. The germline gives CDR1 LNHDA, CDR2 SQIVND (reference sequence). CDR3 amino acids: CASSIRDRVGGYTF. The CDR3 nucleotides are TGTGCCAGTAGTATCCGGGACAGGGTGGGTGGCTACACCTTC.

V and J are TRBV18 and TRBJ1-1; TRBD1 matches at 9 bases. This CDR3 is 14 amino acids long. V trimming: 5 bases; J trimming: 4 bases; junction bases outside the gene matches: 5. Per the germline V gene, CDR1 is KGHSH and CDR2 is LQKENI. DNA of the CDR3: TGTGCCAGCTCATTCGACAGGGGGGGCACTGAAGCTTTCTTT. It encodes CASSFDRGGTEAFF.

The J gene is TRBJ2-4, the V gene TRBV7-9, with D perhaps matching TRBD1 (5 bases). The length of the CDR3 is 15 residues. V lost 4 bases and J 4 bases, leaving 14 bases between the germline ends. Germline V lookup: CDR1 SEHNR, CDR2 FQNEAQ (reference sequence). The CDR3 DNA reads as TGTGCCAGCAGCTCGCGCCAGGGAATTAAAAACATTCAGTACTTC. Translated, it gives CASSSRQGIKNIQYF.